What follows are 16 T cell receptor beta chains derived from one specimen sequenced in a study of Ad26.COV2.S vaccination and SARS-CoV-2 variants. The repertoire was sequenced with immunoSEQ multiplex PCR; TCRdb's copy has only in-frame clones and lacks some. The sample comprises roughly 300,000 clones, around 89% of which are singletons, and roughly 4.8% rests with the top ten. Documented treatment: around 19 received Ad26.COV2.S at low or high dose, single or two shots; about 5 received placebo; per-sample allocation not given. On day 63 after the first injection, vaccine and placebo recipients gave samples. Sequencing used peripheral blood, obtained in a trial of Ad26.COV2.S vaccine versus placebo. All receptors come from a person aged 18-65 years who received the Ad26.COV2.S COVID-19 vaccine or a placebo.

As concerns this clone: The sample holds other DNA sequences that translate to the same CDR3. The CDR3 here is CASSRTSGNTGELFF. CDR3 DNA sequence: TGCGCCAGCAGCCGGACTAGCGGCAACACCGGGGAGCTGTTTTTT. This chain links TRBV5-1 with TRBJ2-2, with 10 bases that match TRBD2. J was trimmed by 2 bases and V by 4 bases; bases with no gene match: 2. From germline, CDR1 is SGHRS and CDR2 YFSETQ. The CDR3 has 15 residues.

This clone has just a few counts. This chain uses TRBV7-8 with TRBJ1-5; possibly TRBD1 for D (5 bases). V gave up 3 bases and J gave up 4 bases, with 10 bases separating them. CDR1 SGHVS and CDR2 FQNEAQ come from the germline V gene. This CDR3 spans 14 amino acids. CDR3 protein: CASSLSGDNQPQHF. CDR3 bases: TGTGCCAGCAGCTTGTCGGGGGATAATCAGCCCCAGCATTTT.

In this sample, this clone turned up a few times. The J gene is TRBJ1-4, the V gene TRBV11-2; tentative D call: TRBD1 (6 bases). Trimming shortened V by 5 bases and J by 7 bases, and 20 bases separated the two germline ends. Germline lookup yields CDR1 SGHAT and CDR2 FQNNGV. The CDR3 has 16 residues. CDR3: CASSRTSTGRVEKLFF. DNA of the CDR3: TGTGCCAGCAGCAGAACTAGTACAGGGAGGGTTGAAAAACTGTTTTTT.

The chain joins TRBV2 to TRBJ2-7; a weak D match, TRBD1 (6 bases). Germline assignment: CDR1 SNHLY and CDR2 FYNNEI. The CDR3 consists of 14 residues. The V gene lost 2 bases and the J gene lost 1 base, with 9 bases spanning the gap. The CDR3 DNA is TGTGCCAGCAGTGAAAGACAGGCTTCCTACGAGCAGTACTTC. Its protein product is CASSERQASYEQYF.

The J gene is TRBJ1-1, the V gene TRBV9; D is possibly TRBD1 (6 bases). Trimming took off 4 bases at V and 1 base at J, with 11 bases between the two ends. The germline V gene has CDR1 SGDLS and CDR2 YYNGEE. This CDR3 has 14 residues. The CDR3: CASSLRGTNTEAFF. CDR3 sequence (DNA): TGTGCCAGCAGCCTAAGGGGGACGAACACTGAAGCTTTCTTT.

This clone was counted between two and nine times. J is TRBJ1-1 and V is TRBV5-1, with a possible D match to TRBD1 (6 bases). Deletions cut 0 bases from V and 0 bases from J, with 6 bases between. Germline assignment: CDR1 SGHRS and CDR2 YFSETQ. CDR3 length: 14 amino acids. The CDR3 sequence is CASSLDRVNTEAFF. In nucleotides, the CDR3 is TGCGCCAGCAGCTTGGACAGGGTGAACACTGAAGCTTTCTTT.

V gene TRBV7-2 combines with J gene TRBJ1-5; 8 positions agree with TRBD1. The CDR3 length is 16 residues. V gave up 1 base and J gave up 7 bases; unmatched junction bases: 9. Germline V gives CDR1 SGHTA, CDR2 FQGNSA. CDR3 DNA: TGTGCCAGCAGCTTAGGAGCGACAGGGGTAGGACAGCCCCAGCATTTT. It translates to CASSLGATGVGQPQHF.

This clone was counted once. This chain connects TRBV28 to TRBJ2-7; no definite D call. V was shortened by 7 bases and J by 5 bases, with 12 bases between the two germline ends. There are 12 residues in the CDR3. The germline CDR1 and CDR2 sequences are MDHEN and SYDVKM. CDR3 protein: CASISPPHEQYF. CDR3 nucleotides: TGTGCCAGCATCTCCCCCCCCCACGAGCAGTACTTC.

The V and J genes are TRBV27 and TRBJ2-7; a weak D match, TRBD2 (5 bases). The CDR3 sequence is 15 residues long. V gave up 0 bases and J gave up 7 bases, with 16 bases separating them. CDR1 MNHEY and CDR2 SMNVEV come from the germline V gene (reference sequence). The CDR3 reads CASSLSRSGIREQYF. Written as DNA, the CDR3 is TGTGCCAGCAGTTTATCGAGGTCGGGAATTCGGGAGCAGTACTTC.

DNA for the CDR3: TGCAGTGCTAGTCTGGGGGCGACGAGGACTGAAGCTTTCTTT. It translates to CSASLGATRTEAFF. V usage is TRBV20-1 and J usage is TRBJ1-1; maybe TRBD1 (6 bases). This CDR3 has 14 amino acids. Germline CDR1 reads DFQATT; CDR2 reads SNEGSKA (reference sequence). Trimming pared 3 bases from V and 5 bases from J, leaving 16 bases between.

DNA for the CDR3: TGTGCCAGCAGTTCCCACAAACTAGCGGGGAAAAACATTCAGTACTTC. Protein: CASSSHKLAGKNIQYF. The chain combines TRBV28 with TRBJ2-4; 10 bases fit TRBD2. This CDR3 has 16 amino acids. Germline V gene data show CDR1 as MDHEN and CDR2 as SYDVKM. The V segment lost 4 bases and the J segment 4 bases; nucleotides outside the gene matches: 7.

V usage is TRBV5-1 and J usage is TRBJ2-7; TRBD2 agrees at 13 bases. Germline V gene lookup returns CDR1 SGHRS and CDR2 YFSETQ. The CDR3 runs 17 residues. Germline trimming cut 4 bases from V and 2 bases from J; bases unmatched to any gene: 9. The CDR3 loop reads CASSDTPGLAGTYEQYF. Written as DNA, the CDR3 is TGCGCCAGCAGCGATACTCCGGGACTAGCGGGAACCTACGAGCAGTACTTC. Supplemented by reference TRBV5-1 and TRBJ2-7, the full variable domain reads KAGVTQTPRYLIKTRGQQVTLSCSPISGHRSVSWYQQTPGQGLQFLFEYFSETQRNKGNFPGRFSGRQFSNSRSEMNVSTLELGDSALYLCASSDTPGLAGTYEQYFGPGTRLTVT.

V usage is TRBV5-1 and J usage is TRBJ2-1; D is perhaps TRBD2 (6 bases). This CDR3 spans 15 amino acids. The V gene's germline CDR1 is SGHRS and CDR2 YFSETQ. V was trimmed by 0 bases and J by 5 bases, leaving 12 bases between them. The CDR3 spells CASSLDGGTHNEQFF. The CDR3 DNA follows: TGCGCCAGCAGCTTGGATGGCGGGACTCACAATGAGCAGTTCTTC. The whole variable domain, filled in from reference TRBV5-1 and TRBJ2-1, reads KAGVTQTPRYLIKTRGQQVTLSCSPISGHRSVSWYQQTPGQGLQFLFEYFSETQRNKGNFPGRFSGRQFSNSRSEMNVSTLELGDSALYLCASSLDGGTHNEQFFGPGTRLTVL.

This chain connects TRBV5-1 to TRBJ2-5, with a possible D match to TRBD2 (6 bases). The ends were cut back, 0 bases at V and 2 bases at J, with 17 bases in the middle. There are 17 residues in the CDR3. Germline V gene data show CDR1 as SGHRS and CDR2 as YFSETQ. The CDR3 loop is CASSLGATPGEQETQYF. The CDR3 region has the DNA TGCGCCAGCAGCTTGGGGGCGACCCCGGGGGAACAAGAGACCCAGTACTTC.

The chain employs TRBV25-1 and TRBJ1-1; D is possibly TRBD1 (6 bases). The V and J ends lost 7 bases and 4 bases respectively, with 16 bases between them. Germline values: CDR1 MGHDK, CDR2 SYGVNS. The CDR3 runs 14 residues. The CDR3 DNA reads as TGTGCCAGCATTGAGGGGGGCAAGGGCACTGAAGCTTTCTTT. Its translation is CASIEGGKGTEAFF.

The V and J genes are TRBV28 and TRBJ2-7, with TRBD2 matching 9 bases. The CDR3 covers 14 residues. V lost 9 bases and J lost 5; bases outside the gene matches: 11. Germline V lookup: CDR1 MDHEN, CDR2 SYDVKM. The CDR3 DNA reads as TGTGCCAGTCACTTAGCGGGAGATTGGAACGAGCAGTACTTC. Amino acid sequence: CASHLAGDWNEQYF.